The T cell receptor (beta chain) under discussion was sequenced for a study of spatial heterogeneity in lung cancer. For the study at large: More beta-chain than alpha-chain sequences were consistently detected. More than nine raw reads, on average, carried each unique TCR and UMI combination.

The table lists this clonotype with many counts. Carried by each TCR cDNA molecule was a unique molecular identifier. TCRdb reprocessed the 5' RACE reads via MiXCR and lists one record per CDR3 protein. The sample lists 45,000 to 55,000 distinct CDR3 sequences, roughly 5% occurring once. Time point reported: sample taken at primary tumor resection. There were some 70 donors, all of them untreated patients with early-stage non-small cell lung cancer. The receptor was isolated from a male donor with early-stage non-small cell lung cancer. The source material was PBMCs, sampled at surgery.

CDR3 protein: CASSPITSYEQYF. The CDR3, as DNA: TGCGCCAGCAGTCCGATTACGTCCTACGAGCAGTACTTC. The chain has TRBV5-1 and TRBJ2-7, with D unresolved. There are 13 residues in the CDR3. Germline assignment: CDR1 SGHRS and CDR2 YFSETQ. Deletions cut 5 bases from V and 1 base from J, with 10 bases between.